This T cell receptor (beta chain) was found in a study of response to subunit inactivated influenza vaccine listed by TCRdb under 2018. A note on the overall study: Deep quantitative profiling of the T cell receptor repertoire was used in the study to follow responses to a trivalent subunit inactivated influenza vaccine.

General study outcomes and caveats: The authors proposed that each seasonal influenza vaccination may bring in only a limited number of new T cells.

The CDR3 numbers 13 residues from cysteine through phenylalanine. The sequence is cut down to CDR3 DNA, 39 bases in frame from base 1. CDR1 and CDR2, looked up from the germline V gene, are SQVTM and ANQGSEA. V is shortened by 5 bases, J by 0 bases, and the region joining them spans 10 bases. Library preparation used RT-PCR. The sequencer listed for this sample is Illumina HiSeq 2500. TCRdb reanalyzed the raw reads on its own, using fastp at Q25 for trimming and MiXCR for clone calling, and kept in-frame beta chains. Rows are combined by CDR3 protein, so each entry shows the most common genes and DNA. The sample table contains roughly 570,000 distinct CDR3 sequences; only one count was recorded for approximately 14% of them. The top ten clones comprise approximately 12% of the sample. About this clonotype: Its antigen has not been determined. Per-base qualities were not stored, and no clone one base away is much larger.

This specimen consisted of PBMCs from blood, obtained 12 days after vaccination. The chain couples TRBV29-1 to TRBJ1-1; there is no confident call for the D gene. The TCR was taken from a man aged 45 to 65 who received an inactivated influenza vaccine. Donor details come from another sample of the same person, matched by shared clones. The sequence in DNA is TGCAGCGTTAAGACCGAAATGAACACTGAAGCTTTCTTT. Translation gives CSVKTEMNTEAFF.